What follows describes a single T cell receptor (beta chain). Germline lookup yields CDR1 MNHNS and CDR2 SASEGT. J lost 6 bases, V lost 6 bases, and 13 bases had no gene match. This CDR3 is built from 15 residues. The repertoire was sequenced with immunoSEQ multiplex PCR; TCRdb's copy has only in-frame clones and lacks some. The sample includes approximately 80,000 clones, 90% of them seen just once. This entry is derived from a study of OX40 agonist ivuxolimab in advanced cancers. Source: CD4+ or CD8+ T cells sorted from blood, taken in a trial of the OX40 agonist ivuxolimab. The clonotype was recovered from an adult with an advanced solid tumor such as melanoma, head and neck, liver or kidney cancer. This sequence joins TRBV6-1 and TRBJ2-5; 7 bases agree with TRBD1. CDR3 DNA: TGTGCCAGCAGGGGTGGACAGGCCCCAAGGCAGACCCAGTACTTC. It encodes CASRGGQAPRQTQYF.